A selection of T cell receptor beta chains follows, all from one sample in a study of T-cell memory formation after mild COVID-19. A single record per CDR3 protein comes from TCRdb applying MiXCR to the 5' RACE reads. The profile shows under 550,000 distinct CDR3 sequences, more than 15% of them singletons. Sequenced input: PBMCs or a T cell subset sorted from them (not recorded which). The receptors here all came from a man aged 18 to 29 who had mild COVID-19 (a few samples of this study predate the infection). Cell type and time point are not known. Both conserved end residues are part of each CDR3. The order of the fields is D gene, clone size, V gene, J gene, CDR3 protein, CDR3 DNA. The D gene is left open where the match is weak. Size tells how often a clone was seen (once, few, many) or the class of an expanded clone, and some rows leave it out.

NA,NA,TRBV4-2,TRBJ2-5,CASSQEDRIQETQYF,TGTGCCAGCAGCCAAGAAGACAGGATCCAAGAGACCCAGTACTTC
TRBD1,few,TRBV20-1,TRBJ1-5,CSARVRQGPRQPQHF,TGCAGTGCTAGAGTAAGACAGGGCCCTCGTCAGCCCCAGCATTTT
NA,few,TRBV7-2,TRBJ1-2,CASSHDGPRPYGYTF,TGTGCCAGCAGCCACGACGGACCGCGACCCTATGGCTACACCTTC
TRBD1,few,TRBV4-3,TRBJ1-4,CASSQDGGQGGEKLFF,TGCGCCAGCAGCCAAGATGGGGGACAGGGTGGTGAAAAACTGTTTTTT
TRBD1,NA,TRBV7-2,TRBJ1-2,CASSQDRAIGYTF,TGTGCCAGCAGCCAGGACAGGGCTATTGGCTACACCTTC
TRBD2,NA,TRBV5-1,TRBJ2-5,CASSWTRLETQYF,TGCGCCAGCAGCTGGACTAGATTGGAGACCCAGTACTTC
NA,many,TRBV5-1,TRBJ1-1,CASSPVGASTEAFF,TGCGCCAGCAGCCCCGTCGGGGCGAGCACTGAAGCTTTCTTT
NA,many,TRBV10-3,TRBJ2-2,CAIRTQGEDGELFF,TGTGCCATCAGGACACAGGGAGAGGACGGGGAGCTGTTTTTT
NA,NA,TRBV7-2,TRBJ2-5,CASSLERASETQYF,TGTGCCAGCAGCTTAGAGAGGGCGTCGGAGACCCAGTACTTC
NA,NA,TRBV6-5,TRBJ1-1,CASSYSGGRNTEAFF,TGTGCCAGCAGTTACTCGGGGGGTAGGAACACTGAAGCTTTCTTT
NA,few,TRBV7-6,TRBJ1-3,CASSIAEDPGNTIYF,TGTGCCAGCAGCATCGCAGAAGACCCTGGAAACACCATATATTTT
TRBD1,few,TRBV6-5,TRBJ2-3,CASSVRDRGPFTQYF,TGTGCCAGCAGTGTCCGGGACAGGGGGCCATTTACGCAGTATTTT
NA,NA,TRBV7-2,TRBJ1-5,CASSLLTVGQPQHF,TGTGCCAGCAGCTTACTCACTGTGGGTCAGCCCCAGCATTTT
NA,NA,TRBV5-1,TRBJ2-5,CASSSSGEETQYF,TGCGCCAGCAGCTCCTCCGGGGAAGAGACCCAGTACTTC
NA,NA,TRBV5-1,TRBJ2-2,CASSLGPRFGNTGELFF,TGCGCCAGCAGCCTGGGTCCGCGTTTTGGTAACACCGGGGAGCTGTTTTTT